Described below is a single T cell receptor (beta chain) sequence and its context. The sample belongs to a study of blood T cell repertoires in COVID-19. Germline CDR1 reads MDHEN; CDR2 reads SYDVKM. Trimming removed 2 bases at V and 1 base at J, with 11 bases between. The CDR3 sequence is 15 residues long. The protocol was immunoSEQ multiplex PCR, while the TCRdb copy is restricted to in-frame clones and leaves out a portion. The profile shows approximately 170,000 clones, 88% of them singletons. Sequencing input: peripheral blood. V is TRBV28 and J is TRBJ1-1; tentatively, D is TRBD1 (6 bases). The origin of this receptor is a man in his fifties who had recovered from COVID-19. The CDR3 DNA sequence: TGTGCCAGCAGTTTACGTGGACAGCGGAACACTGAAGCTTTCTTT. It is translated as CASSLRGQRNTEAFF.